This section outlines one T cell receptor beta chain sequence together with its context. Per the authors' pipeline: Amplification of reference gene primers was used by the study to estimate nucleated cell counts. Assay used: immunoSEQ multiplex PCR; TCRdb lists only in-frame clones, some missing. V, J and clone size reflect that table, while D and trimming were determined from the DNA. The table shows tens of thousands of clones, with about nine tenths occurring only once. This sample was included in a study of blood T cell repertoires in COVID-19. Study information: Samples came from the United States, Italy and Spain, spanning acute and convalescent COVID-19. PBMCs, B-cell-depleted T cells, or T cells provided the cDNA or gDNA that made up the material.

This CDR3 spans 15 amino acids. J was trimmed by 2 bases and V by 3 bases; bases with no gene match: 2. Germline V CDR1 and CDR2: MGHRA, YSYEKL. This TCR was recovered from a woman aged 70-85 years with active COVID-19. The chain is built from TRBV4-1 and TRBJ1-3, with 9 bases fitting TRBD1. What was sequenced was peripheral blood. The CDR3 loop reads CASSHDRGAGNTIYF. CDR3 in DNA: TGCGCCAGCAGCCATGACAGGGGGGCTGGAAACACCATATATTTT.